This T cell receptor beta chain emerged from a study of blood T cells in healthy people across ages (dated by TCRdb to about 2015). With respect to the entire study: In model experiments, template switching captured roughly one uniquely barcoded TCR beta cDNA molecule for every two T cells. Donors were grouped into four age groups: young (average 16 years), middle-aged (roughly 38), aged (62) and long-lived (approximately 75). Age-related changes in TCR beta repertoire diversity were measured in the study by deep sequencing normalized with unique cDNA molecular identifiers. Two additional independent replicas of 1 million unique cDNA reads from the same blood draw were analyzed for two donors (one aged 18 to 29 and one aged 80 or older). To avoid experimental bias, donors of different ages were distributed randomly across sequencing lanes. Broader findings and caveats from the paper: As age increased, observed TCR beta diversity per million T cells dropped in a roughly linear way, and a significant reduction was already evident by age around 41. Estimates of total diversity based on one million sequenced T cells were considered lower bounds and underestimates. Compared with the aged group, more naive CD4+ T cells, fewer expanded clones and increased TCR diversity were shown by the long-lived group, suggesting age selection. Because donor CMV infection status was unknown, age-related changes in expanded clonotypes were potentially confounded. Conclusive comparison of naive and antigen-experienced compartments was prevented by the profiling of bulk unsorted PBMCs. There was a strong correlation between observed TCR beta diversity and the percentage of naive T cells measured by flow cytometry.

This clonotype was seen a handful of times. The clone's antigen remains unknown. Base qualities are not provided; no much larger clone lies one nucleotide away. The approximately 39 donors, aged about 6 to 100 years, were systemically healthy Caucasian individuals from Russia. Each donor gave approximately 9.3 milliliters of peripheral blood, collected into EDTA-treated Vacutainer tubes. Ficoll-Paque density-gradient centrifugation was used to isolate PBMCs, with at least 7 million obtained per sample. Trizol reagent was used to extract total RNA from PBMCs, with at least 6 micrograms per sample. For every donor, flow cytometry on a PBMC aliquot measured the percentage of naive CD45RAhigh/CD27high T cells. Library creation used 5' RACE. Sequencing used an Illumina HiSeq 2500. A second PCR of roughly 6 to 11 cycles was performed with a sample-barcoded 5' primer and a J-beta primer mix. Each TCR beta cDNA molecule received a unique molecular identifier from a template-switch 5' adaptor carrying 12 random nucleotides. At least 2.5 million CDR3-containing paired-end reads were obtained from each sample. The Mint cDNA synthesis kit, primed by a TRBC-specific oligonucleotide, was used to synthesize first-strand cDNA from all RNA. After uracil-DNA glycosylase treatment, a first 18-cycle PCR used universal primers M1SS and BC2_uni_R on all cDNA. The authors' pipeline ran thus. For normalization, 1 million high-quality reads, each with a distinct molecular identifier, were randomly selected from each sample. Instead of being binned into consensus sequences, reads that shared molecular identifiers were thrown out. MiTCR, set to a Q25 quality threshold and the strictest error-elimination algorithm, was used for CDR3 identification, clonotype clustering and error correction. A nonparametric unseen species model using Euler transformation provided a lower-bound estimate of total TCR beta diversity. Clones were called with MiXCR by TCRdb after fastp trimmed the public reads at Q25, and only in-frame beta chains were retained. Every CDR3 protein is listed once, alongside the most common genes and DNA of its rows. The V and J calls follow TCRdb's processing rather than the paper's. For this sample there are 800,000 to 950,000 distinct CDR3 sequences; 40% to 60% appear just once. Together, the top ten hold about an eighth of the sample.

The receptor's source is a young man in good health. Sequencing was carried out using blood.

At the DNA level, the sequence is TGTGCCAGCAGTTTGGGCAGGGTGCAGTTCTTC. Its amino acids are CASSLGRVQFF. Recombination joined TRBV12-3 or TRBV12-4 with TRBJ2-1, with a tentative D gene TRBD1 over 5 matching bases. From the cysteine through the phenylalanine, the CDR3 covers 11 amino acids. CDR3 DNA is the only sequence kept; it has 33 bases, read in frame from the first base. V is reduced by 3 bases and J by 12 bases, leaving a spacing of 9 bases between them.